These 31 T cell receptor beta chains came from one sample sequenced in a study of blood T cell repertoires in COVID-19. Profiling relied on immunoSEQ multiplex PCR, and the TCRdb table lists in-frame clones only, not all of them. The sample shows about 270,000 clones, approximately 83% of them seen only once. The sample consisted of peripheral blood. Receptors were obtained from a woman aged 70-85 years with acute or convalescent COVID-19.

This chain connects TRBV5-4 to TRBJ2-3; 7 bases line up with TRBD2. The CDR3 covers 15 residues. Germline V gene lookup returns CDR1 SGHNT and CDR2 YYREEE (reference sequence). With V trimmed by 4 bases and J by 5 bases, 10 bases remained unmatched. CDR3 sequence (DNA): TGTGCCAGCAGCAAGACGGGGGGTTCAATAGATACGCAGTATTTT. Translation gives CASSKTGGSIDTQYF.

V and J are TRBV2 and TRBJ2-1; TRBD2 is a possible D gene (6 bases). With 10 bases removed from V and 7 bases from J, the gap between germline ends came to 14 bases. This CDR3 is 12 amino acids long. Germline lookup yields CDR1 SNHLY and CDR2 FYNNEI. Written as DNA, the CDR3 is TGTGCCATGACGGGGGAGACAAATGAGCAGTTCTTC. This gives the protein CAMTGETNEQFF.

CDR3 coding DNA: TGTGCCAGCAGTTCAACTAGCGGGTTCCAAGAGACCCAGTACTTC. Protein: CASSSTSGFQETQYF. The gene calls are TRBV3-1 (or the pseudogene TRBV3-2) and TRBJ2-5, with 9 bases fitting TRBD2. Germline lookup yields CDR1 LGHDT and CDR2 YNNKEL (reference sequence). This CDR3 has 15 amino acids. Trimming took 6 bases from V and 1 from J; bases not matched to a gene: 6.

The V gene is TRBV5-1, the J gene TRBJ1-2; the D gene is possibly TRBD1 (5 bases). The CDR3 has 14 residues. Germline V lookup: CDR1 SGHRS, CDR2 YFSETQ. V lost 3 bases to trimming and J lost 4 bases, with 13 bases between them. CDR3 in amino acids: CASSSTQDGYGYTF. CDR3 bases: TGCGCCAGCAGCTCCACACAGGACGGCTATGGCTACACCTTC. The complete variable domain, with remaining parts taken from reference TRBV5-1 and TRBJ1-2, reads KAGVTQTPRYLIKTRGQQVTLSCSPISGHRSVSWYQQTPGQGLQFLFEYFSETQRNKGNFPGRFSGRQFSNSRSEMNVSTLELGDSALYLCASSSTQDGYGYTFGSGTRLTVV.

In the case of this clone: At one of its ends the junction is not consistent with the germline gene, which may arise from a read error. V and J are TRBV18 and TRBJ1-1; no firm D call. CDR3 length: 15 amino acids. Per germline, CDR1 KGHSH and CDR2 LQKENI. CDR3 region: CASSPGGRGNPEAFF. Here the CDR3 DNA reads TGTGCCAGCTCACCAGGTGGCAGAGGGAACCCTGAAGCTTTCTTT.

This clone is a singleton in its sample. V gene TRBV5-1 combines with J gene TRBJ1-1, with TRBD1 matching 10 bases. The CDR3 loop spans 15 amino acids. Germline assignment: CDR1 SGHRS and CDR2 YFSETQ. Losses at the gene ends were 4 bases for V and 4 bases for J; bases not matched to a gene: 7. Here the CDR3 reads CASSQGTGVGTEAFF. CDR3 in DNA: TGCGCCAGCAGCCAGGGGACAGGGGTCGGCACTGAAGCTTTCTTT.

The chain employs TRBV5-6 and TRBJ1-2, with TRBD1 identical over 10 bases. The germline CDR1 and CDR2 sequences are SGHDT and YYEEEE. The length of the CDR3 is 16 residues. V trimming: 3 bases; J trimming: 6 bases; junction bases outside the gene matches: 11. In nucleotides, the CDR3 is TGTGCCAGCAGCTGGGGACCGACAGGGGGCATTGATGGCTACACCTTC. It specifies CASSWGPTGGIDGYTF.

This chain connects TRBV2 to TRBJ2-1; the D gene is possibly TRBD2 (7 bases). This CDR3 comprises 16 residues. The germline V and J ends were trimmed by 7 bases and 7 bases, with 23 bases remaining between them. Per the germline V gene, CDR1 is SNHLY and CDR2 is FYNNEI. The CDR3 DNA reads TGTGCCAGCAATTCTCGGGGGGCGCGCCTTGGGAATGAGCAGTTCTTC. The encoded protein is CASNSRGARLGNEQFF.

This sequence joins TRBV2 and TRBJ1-1; D is ambiguous. Trimming took off 4 bases at V and 2 bases at J, with 14 bases between the two ends. Per germline, CDR1 SNHLY and CDR2 FYNNEI. This CDR3 region has 15 residues. The CDR3 is CASSGAPDRNTEAFF. As DNA, the CDR3 is TGTGCCAGCAGTGGGGCTCCAGACCGCAACACTGAAGCTTTCTTT.

The rearrangement joins TRBV19 to TRBJ1-2; D is unresolved. CDR1 and CDR2 from the germline V gene are LNHDA and SQIVND (reference sequence). This CDR3 comprises 13 residues. Trimming left V 3 bases short and J 8 bases short, with 13 bases between. CDR3 residues: CASSIHISGGYTF. The DNA of the CDR3 is TGTGCCAGTAGTATTCATATTTCGGGAGGCTACACCTTC. Looking up the rest from reference TRBV19 and TRBJ1-2 gives the full variable domain: DGGITQSPKYLFRKEGQNVTLSCEQNLNHDAMYWYRQDPGQGLRLIYYSQIVNDFQKGDIAEGYSVSREKKESFPLTVTSAQKNPTAFYLCASSIHISGGYTFGSGTRLTVV.

This sequence joins TRBV18 and TRBJ2-1; no firm D call. V was pared by 2 bases and J by 4 bases, with 12 bases between. The CDR3 runs 15 residues. Germline-derived CDR1 and CDR2 are KGHSH and LQKENI. CDR3 sequence reads: CASSPIARKYNEQFF. The CDR3 DNA follows: TGTGCCAGCTCACCAATAGCAAGAAAGTACAATGAGCAGTTCTTC.

This chain uses TRBV7-8 with TRBJ2-5; 11 bases agree with TRBD2. The V and J ends lost 8 bases and 4 bases, in that order; junction bases with no gene match: 3. From germline, CDR1 is SGHVS and CDR2 FQNEAQ. The CDR3 runs 13 residues. The CDR3 region is CASLGTSGETQYF. The CDR3 DNA sequence: TGTGCCAGCCTAGGGACTAGCGGAGAGACCCAGTACTTC. Full variable domain (rest looked up from reference TRBV7-8 and TRBJ2-5): GAGVSQSPRYKVAKRGQDVALRCDPISGHVSLFWYQQALGQGPEFLTYFQNEAQLDKSGLPSDRFFAERPEGSVSTLKIQRTQQEDSAVYLCASLGTSGETQYFGPGTRLLVL.

This chain links TRBV23-1 with TRBJ2-4, with D tentatively TRBD1 (5 bases). TRBV23-1 is an ORF; its function is uncertain. V gave up 1 base and J gave up 8 bases, with 15 bases separating them. There are 15 residues in the CDR3. The CDR3 region has the DNA TGCGCCAGCAGTCAATGTACAGGCCTAGGGGACATTCAGTACTTC. It yields the protein CASSQCTGLGDIQYF.

This chain joins TRBV2 and TRBJ2-4, with 8 bases fitting TRBD2. The germline gives CDR1 SNHLY, CDR2 FYNNEI. V lost 7 bases to trimming and J lost 10 bases; unmatched junction nucleotides: 9. The CDR3 length is 13 residues. The CDR3 here is CASTQRGTRIQYF. CDR3 nucleotide sequence: TGTGCCAGCACCCAGCGGGGGACCCGTATTCAGTACTTC. The full variable domain, in which reference TRBV2 and TRBJ2-4 provide the parts outside the CDR3, is EPEVTQTPSHQVTQMGQEVILRCVPISNHLYFYWYRQILGQKVEFLVSFYNNEISEKSEIFDDQFSVERPDGSNFTLKIRSTKLEDSAMYFCASTQRGTRIQYFGAGTRLSVL.

The chain has TRBV19 and TRBJ1-2, with D unclear. The CDR3 has 12 amino acids. In germline, CDR1 is LNHDA, CDR2 SQIVND (reference sequence). The V gene lost 7 bases and the J gene lost 3 bases, with 9 bases spanning the gap. CDR3 amino acids: CASTENHYGYTF. In nucleotides, the CDR3 is TGTGCCAGTACTGAGAACCACTATGGCTACACCTTC.

This sequence joins TRBV4-2 and TRBJ2-3, with 9 nucleotides matching TRBD2. J gave up 2 bases and V 4 bases, and 10 bases lay outside the gene matches. The germline V gene encodes CDR1 LGHNA and CDR2 YNFKEQ. The CDR3 length is 17 residues. In nucleotides, the CDR3 is TGTGCCAGCAGCCGACCCCGAGGCGGGGGGGACACAGATACGCAGTATTTT. Encoded protein: CASSRPRGGGDTDTQYF.

The V gene is TRBV18, the J gene TRBJ2-2, with 10 bases lining up with TRBD2. The V gene's germline CDR1 is KGHSH and CDR2 LQKENI. The length of the CDR3 is 19 residues. The junction had 16 bases not matched to a gene; V was cut back by 1 base and J by 8 bases. DNA for the CDR3: TGTGCCAGCTCACCACGGGCCTCGCTAGCGGGGGATACACCGGGGGAGCTGTTTTTT. This sequence encodes CASSPRASLAGDTPGELFF.

The chain employs TRBV24-1 and TRBJ2-1, with TRBD1 identical over 9 bases. This CDR3 comprises 14 residues. J was trimmed by 6 bases and V by 6 bases; bases with no gene match: 5. CDR1 is KGHDR, CDR2 SFDVKD, per germline. The DNA of the CDR3 is TGTGCCACCAGTAAGGGACAGGGAAGCAATGAGCAGTTCTTC. Translating it yields CATSKGQGSNEQFF.

The chain joins TRBV9 to TRBJ1-4; D is undetermined. Germline lookup yields CDR1 SGDLS and CDR2 YYNGEE. Trimming took off 3 bases at V and 3 bases at J, with 15 bases between the two ends. The CDR3 has 16 residues. Here the CDR3 DNA reads TGTGCCAGCAGCGGAGGTCCGGGGTCACCTAATGAAAAACTGTTTTTT. The encoded protein is CASSGGPGSPNEKLFF.

The rearrangement links TRBV5-8 to TRBJ1-1; no reliable D call. The CDR3 runs 12 residues. The germline CDR1 and CDR2 sequences are SGHTS and YDEGEE. The ends were cut back, 1 base at V and 11 bases at J, with 12 bases in the middle. CDR3 sequence reads: CASSLYATRAFF. DNA for the CDR3: TGTGCCAGCAGCTTGTACGCGACGCGGGCTTTCTTT.

CDR3 region: CASSQGQVNNSPLHF. CDR3 nucleotides: TGTGCCAGCAGCCAAGGACAGGTTAATAATTCACCCCTCCACTTT. The chain links TRBV27 to TRBJ1-6; 7 bases fit TRBD1. Germline CDR1 reads MNHEY; CDR2 reads SMNVEV (reference sequence). The J segment lost 5 bases and the V segment lost 6 bases, leaving 7 bases of the junction unmatched. The CDR3 runs to 15 residues.

The chain is built from TRBV10-3 and TRBJ2-3, with 7 bases that match TRBD1. With V trimmed by 3 bases and J by 1 base, 4 bases remained unmatched. Germline lookup yields CDR1 ENHRY and CDR2 SYGVKD. This CDR3 has 15 amino acids. CDR3 protein: CAISDGDRGTDTQYF. The CDR3 coding sequence is TGTGCCATCAGTGATGGGGACAGAGGCACAGATACGCAGTATTTT.

V usage is TRBV6-5 and J usage is TRBJ1-1; 7 bases line up with TRBD1. The germline gives CDR1 MNHEY, CDR2 SVGAGI. The V segment lost 6 bases and the J segment 4 bases; nucleotides outside the gene matches: 8. The CDR3 totals 14 residues. The CDR3 DNA sequence: TGTGCCAGCAGAGACACAGGGGTTATCACTGAAGCTTTCTTT. This sequence encodes CASRDTGVITEAFF.

The count of this clone is one. The chain recombines TRBV2 with TRBJ2-1; TRBD1 might be the D (5 bases). There are 15 residues in the CDR3. The ends were cut back, 5 bases at V and 9 bases at J, with 20 bases in the middle. Germline V lookup: CDR1 SNHLY, CDR2 FYNNEI. The CDR3 DNA reads as TGTGCCAGCAGTCGGACGCGGCAGGGCTGGTTTGAGCAGTTCTTC. It encodes CASSRTRQGWFEQFF.

This clone came up a few times. The chain uses TRBV6-2 or TRBV6-3 and TRBJ2-3, with 8 bases aligning to TRBD2. CDR3 length: 16 amino acids. After removal of 5 bases from V and 4 bases from J, the junction contained 11 bases not matched to a gene. Germline lookup yields CDR1 MNHEY and CDR2 SVGEGT. The CDR3: CASSPYRGGGADTQYF. CDR3 in DNA: TGTGCCAGCAGTCCCTATCGGGGGGGCGGCGCAGATACGCAGTATTTT.

V usage is TRBV6-5 and J usage is TRBJ1-1; 9 bases fit TRBD1. V gave up 6 bases and J gave up 5 bases; unmatched junction bases: 4. The germline V gene has CDR1 MNHEY and CDR2 SVGAGI. The CDR3 has 13 amino acids. The CDR3 DNA reads TGTGCCAGCAGATACGACAGGGGGACTGAAGCTTTCTTT. This gives the protein CASRYDRGTEAFF.

The rearrangement links TRBV11-3 to TRBJ2-1; a weak D match, TRBD1 (6 bases). This CDR3 is 14 amino acids long. V was trimmed by 5 bases and J by 5 bases, leaving 13 bases between them. Germline loops: CDR1 SGHNT, CDR2 YENEEA. This CDR3 is CASSRTAANNEQFF. CDR3 nucleotides: TGTGCCAGCAGCCGGACAGCAGCCAACAATGAGCAGTTCTTC.

The V and J genes are TRBV9 and TRBJ2-5, with 10 bases aligning to TRBD2. The germline V gene encodes CDR1 SGDLS and CDR2 YYNGEE. Trimming at V came to 3 bases and at J to 2 bases, leaving 4 bases not matched to a gene. The CDR3 totals 15 residues. CDR3 amino acids: CASSELAGSQETQYF. The CDR3, as DNA: TGTGCCAGCAGCGAACTAGCGGGGAGTCAAGAGACCCAGTACTTC. The full variable domain, with the rest looked up from reference TRBV9 and TRBJ2-5, is DSGVTQTPKHLITATGQRVTLRCSPRSGDLSVYWYQQSLDQGLQFLIQYYNGEERAKGNILERFSAQQFPDLHSELNLSSLELGDSALYFCASSELAGSQETQYFGPGTRLLVL.

The chain employs TRBV9 and TRBJ2-7; 11 positions agree with TRBD2. The CDR3 is 15 amino acids. Trimming at V came to 4 bases and at J to 3 bases, leaving 6 bases not matched to a gene. The germline V gene encodes CDR1 SGDLS and CDR2 YYNGEE. The CDR3 region has the DNA TGTGCCAGCAGCCCCCGAGGGACTAGCGGCTACGAGCAGTACTTC. Protein: CASSPRGTSGYEQYF.

This clone was picked up a small number of times. The V and J genes are TRBV5-1 and TRBJ2-5; a weak D match, TRBD1 (6 bases). CDR3 length equals 15 residues. Trimming left V 0 bases short and J 2 bases short, with 11 bases between. CDR1 is SGHRS and CDR2 is YFSETQ in the germline V gene. CDR3 protein: CASSLAPGQQETQYF. As DNA, the CDR3 is TGCGCCAGCAGCTTGGCCCCGGGACAACAAGAGACCCAGTACTTC.

The genes are TRBV12-3 or TRBV12-4 and TRBJ2-1; tentative D call: TRBD1 (5 bases). The CDR3 extends over 13 amino acids. With 7 bases removed from V and 5 bases from J, the gap between germline ends came to 12 bases. Here the CDR3 reads CASTSDTNNEQFF. The CDR3 bases are TGTGCCAGCACCTCGGACACCAACAATGAGCAGTTCTTC.